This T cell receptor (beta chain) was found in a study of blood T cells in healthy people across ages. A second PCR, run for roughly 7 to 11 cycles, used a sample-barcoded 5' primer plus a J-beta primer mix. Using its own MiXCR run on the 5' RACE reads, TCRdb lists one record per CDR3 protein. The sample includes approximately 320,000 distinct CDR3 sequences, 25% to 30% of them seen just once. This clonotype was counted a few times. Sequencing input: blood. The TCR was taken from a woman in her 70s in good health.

The CDR3 reads CSAQPPGGNTIYF. CDR3 DNA sequence: TGCAGTGCTCAACCCCCGGGGGGAAACACCATATATTTT. The genes are TRBV20-1 and TRBJ1-3; D gene ambiguous. The CDR3 runs 13 residues. CDR1 is DFQATT, CDR2 SNEGSKA, per germline (reference sequence). The V and J ends lost 5 bases and 4 bases respectively, with 12 bases between them.